One and the same sample provided the 23 T cell receptor beta chains below, sequenced in a study of blood T cell repertoires in COVID-19. Generated by immunoSEQ multiplex PCR, the TCRdb table keeps only in-frame clones and is missing some. Counted here are approximately 460,000 clones, about 91% occurring once; the ten biggest clones make up roughly 1%. Sequencing used peripheral blood. Source of these receptors: a man aged 18 to 29 with COVID-19, enrolled during active disease.

J is TRBJ2-7 and V is TRBV19, with 11 bases fitting TRBD1. V lost 4 bases and J lost 4; bases outside the gene matches: 3. CDR3 size: 14 residues. Looked up from germline, CDR1 is LNHDA and CDR2 is SQIVND (reference sequence). CDR3 in DNA: TGTGCCAGTAGTAAGGGACAGGGGGTGTACGAGCAGTACTTC. This encodes CASSKGQGVYEQYF. The full variable domain, rest sourced from reference TRBV19 and TRBJ2-7, is DGGITQSPKYLFRKEGQNVTLSCEQNLNHDAMYWYRQDPGQGLRLIYYSQIVNDFQKGDIAEGYSVSREKKESFPLTVTSAQKNPTAFYLCASSKGQGVYEQYFGPGTRLTVT.

V gene TRBV19 combines with J gene TRBJ2-1; D possibly corresponds to TRBD2 (6 bases). Germline values: CDR1 LNHDA, CDR2 SQIVND (reference sequence). The CDR3 runs to 17 residues. V was cut by 3 bases and J by 6 bases, with 21 bases left in between. This CDR3 reads CASSIGSSAGFLNEQFF. The CDR3 coding sequence is TGTGCCAGTAGTATCGGAAGTAGCGCGGGGTTTCTCAATGAGCAGTTCTTC.

J is TRBJ2-1 and V is TRBV2; a possible D gene is TRBD2 (5 bases). Trimming cost V 4 bases and J 9 bases, with 13 bases left between them. The germline V gene has CDR1 SNHLY and CDR2 FYNNEI. The CDR3 has 13 amino acids. The CDR3 bases are TGTGCCAGCAGTGTACGGGCAGAGGGTGAGCAGTTCTTC. This codes for CASSVRAEGEQFF.

The chain uses TRBV2 and TRBJ1-1; the match to TRBD1 covers 11 bases. Germline trimming cut 9 bases from V and 7 bases from J; bases unmatched to any gene: 16. Per germline, CDR1 SNHLY and CDR2 FYNNEI. The CDR3 covers 16 residues. CDR3 nucleotide sequence: TGTGCCAGTCGAGCCGGGACAGGGGGAGGAATGGGTGAAGCTTTCTTT. This codes for CASRAGTGGGMGEAFF.

The rearrangement uses TRBV11-2 and TRBJ2-5, with D possibly being TRBD2 (5 bases). The V gene's germline CDR1 is SGHAT and CDR2 FQNNGV. Trimming shortened V by 2 bases and J by 5 bases, and 15 bases separated the two germline ends. The CDR3 loop spans 15 amino acids. Here the CDR3 reads CASSLSPTRGETQYF. In nucleotides, the CDR3 is TGTGCCAGCAGCTTAAGCCCAACTAGAGGCGAGACCCAGTACTTC.

The V call is TRBV2, the J call TRBJ2-2, with 7 nucleotides matching TRBD1. The V gene end was trimmed by 6 bases and the J gene end by 5 bases; junction bases not matched to a gene: 9. This CDR3 is built from 15 residues. Germline V gene lookup returns CDR1 SNHLY and CDR2 FYNNEI. The CDR3 sequence: CASRRTGLGTGELFF. The DNA of the CDR3 is TGTGCCAGCAGGAGGACAGGCTTGGGTACCGGGGAGCTGTTTTTT.

The V call is TRBV19, the J call TRBJ2-3; D might be TRBD2 (6 bases). V was shortened by 1 base and J by 5 bases, with 13 bases between the two germline ends. This CDR3 region has 15 residues. The germline V gene has CDR1 LNHDA and CDR2 SQIVND (reference sequence). The chain's CDR3 is CASSIVGLRGDTQYF. The DNA for the CDR3 is TGTGCCAGTAGTATAGTGGGACTCCGAGGAGATACGCAGTATTTT.

A few counts support this clone. The rearrangement uses TRBV2 and TRBJ2-7; TRBD2 matches 10 bases. This CDR3 has 16 amino acids. Germline lookup yields CDR1 SNHLY and CDR2 FYNNEI. With V trimmed by 0 bases and J by 3 bases, 5 bases remained unmatched. The CDR3 DNA is TGTGCCAGCAGTGAAGCACTAGCGGGATATATCTACGAGCAGTACTTC. Encoded protein: CASSEALAGYIYEQYF.

This chain joins TRBV2 and TRBJ2-7; 10 bases map to TRBD1. Germline V CDR1 and CDR2: SNHLY, FYNNEI. V shed 5 bases and J 5 bases; nucleotides not matched to a gene: 9. The CDR3 loop spans 15 amino acids. The DNA of the CDR3 is TGTGCCAGCAGTTCCGGGACAGGGGTAAGAAACGAGCAGTACTTC. The encoded protein is CASSSGTGVRNEQYF.

The rearrangement uses TRBV14 and TRBJ1-2; D not certain. Trimming shortened V by 0 bases and J by 2 bases, and 7 bases separated the two germline ends. Germline-derived CDR1 and CDR2 are SGHDN and FVKESK. This CDR3 contains 14 residues. CDR3 sequence (DNA): TGTGCCAGCAGCCAAGAACACGGGAACTATGGCTACACCTTC. Amino acid sequence: CASSQEHGNYGYTF.

This chain joins TRBV10-1 and TRBJ2-7; TRBD2 matches 11 bases. CDR3 length: 16 residues. V gave up 3 bases and J gave up 5 bases; unmatched junction bases: 9. Germline CDR1 is WNHNN and CDR2 is SYGVQD (reference sequence). The CDR3 protein is CASSDVAGGPPDEQYF. CDR3 bases: TGCGCCAGCAGTGACGTAGCGGGAGGGCCTCCGGACGAGCAGTACTTC.

V and J are TRBV6-5 and TRBJ2-3; a weak D match, TRBD2 (5 bases). The CDR3 contains 13 residues. Germline V gene data show CDR1 as MNHEY and CDR2 as SVGAGI. V shed 5 bases and J shed 4 bases, with 10 bases lying between them. CDR3: CASSTGFPDTQYF. CDR3 DNA sequence: TGTGCCAGCAGTACGGGGTTCCCAGATACGCAGTATTTT.

V gene TRBV10-3 combines with J gene TRBJ2-3; TRBD2 agrees at 10 bases. J gave up 4 bases and V 10 bases, and 8 bases lay outside the gene matches. This CDR3 region has 14 residues. Germline V gene lookup returns CDR1 ENHRY and CDR2 SYGVKD. Here the CDR3 DNA reads TGTGCCACGCTCCAAGCGGGGGGGGCAGATACGCAGTATTTT. Translating it yields CATLQAGGADTQYF.

This clone has only one observation. This sequence joins TRBV5-1 and TRBJ2-1; TRBD2 might be the D (6 bases). The V end was cut by 8 bases, the J end by 0 bases, with 18 bases between. Per germline, CDR1 SGHRS and CDR2 YFSETQ. This CDR3 contains 16 residues. The DNA for the CDR3 is TGCGCCAGTAGGCGTGGCGGGGAGAGCTCCTACAATGAGCAGTTCTTC. This gives the protein CASRRGGESSYNEQFF.

This chain links TRBV6-5 with TRBJ2-7, with 8 positions matching TRBD2. J was trimmed by 7 bases and V by 4 bases; bases with no gene match: 6. Germline-derived CDR1 and CDR2 are MNHEY and SVGAGI. This CDR3 is 13 amino acids long. DNA of the CDR3: TGTGCCAGCAGTTCGGGACTAGTGTGGGAGCAGTACTTC. As protein: CASSSGLVWEQYF.

The V and J genes are TRBV27 and TRBJ1-1; D gene unclear. The CDR3 is 13 amino acids. V lost 5 bases and J lost 4, with 11 bases in between. CDR1 and CDR2 (germline): MNHEY, SMNVEV (reference sequence). The CDR3 region has the DNA TGTGCCAGCAGTCCGACACAGTTCACTGAAGCTTTCTTT. It encodes CASSPTQFTEAFF.

The chain employs TRBV27 and TRBJ2-7, with 9 bases aligning to TRBD2. The CDR3 consists of 15 residues. J gave up 6 bases and V 2 bases, and 8 bases lay outside the gene matches. CDR1 is MNHEY, CDR2 SMNVEV, per germline (reference sequence). CDR3 coding DNA: TGTGCCAGCAGTTTAGCGGGGCGGGAGGGCCTCGAGCAGTACTTC. Its protein product is CASSLAGREGLEQYF.

The rearrangement links TRBV29-1 to TRBJ1-1; D is unclear. There are 11 residues in the CDR3. The ends were cut back, 2 bases at V and 6 bases at J, with 7 bases in the middle. Germline V CDR1 and CDR2: SQVTM, ANQGSEA. CDR3 sequence: CSVELLSEAFF. The CDR3 DNA follows: TGCAGCGTTGAACTGCTATCTGAAGCTTTCTTT.

CDR3 residues: CATRAPGIPDYGYTF. The CDR3 DNA reads as TGTGCCACCAGAGCCCCAGGGATCCCGGACTATGGCTACACCTTC. This rearrangement joins TRBV15 to TRBJ1-2; tentatively, D is TRBD1 (5 bases). V lost 6 bases and J 3 bases, leaving 17 bases between the germline ends. Germline V CDR1 and CDR2: LNHNV, YYDKDF (reference sequence). There are 15 residues in the CDR3.

This chain uses TRBV18 with TRBJ1-3, with 10 bases lining up with TRBD1. Trimming removed 4 bases from V and 0 bases from J; junction bases left unmatched: 6. The CDR3 runs 17 residues. Germline loops: CDR1 KGHSH, CDR2 LQKENI. The CDR3 loop reads CASSRDRGMSSGNTIYF. CDR3 nucleotides: TGTGCCAGCTCACGGGACAGGGGAATGAGCTCTGGAAACACCATATATTTT.

The V call is TRBV2, the J call TRBJ1-5; 10 bases map to TRBD1. The germline gives CDR1 SNHLY, CDR2 FYNNEI. This CDR3 contains 14 residues. V lost 6 bases, J lost 5 bases, and 4 bases stayed unmatched. The CDR3 here is CASSDDRGHQPQHF. The CDR3 nucleotides are TGTGCCAGCAGCGACGACAGGGGGCATCAGCCCCAGCATTTT. Complete variable domain (other parts from reference TRBV2 and TRBJ1-5): EPEVTQTPSHQVTQMGQEVILRCVPISNHLYFYWYRQILGQKVEFLVSFYNNEISEKSEIFDDQFSVERPDGSNFTLKIRSTKLEDSAMYFCASSDDRGHQPQHFGDGTRLSIL.

The V call is TRBV4-1, the J call TRBJ1-4; D uncertain. Trimming left V 4 bases short and J 6 bases short, with 3 bases between. Germline assignment: CDR1 MGHRA and CDR2 YSYEKL. The CDR3 spans 11 residues. The CDR3 region has the DNA TGCGCCAGCAGCCGAGATGAAAAACTGTTTTTT. Translating it yields CASSRDEKLFF.

The rearrangement uses TRBV7-3 and TRBJ2-3, with D hard to call. Germline CDR1 and CDR2: SGHTA and FQGTGA. V lost 5 bases to trimming and J lost 3 bases, with 18 bases between them. This CDR3 has 16 residues. The CDR3 loop is CASSLGTGLDTDTQYF. The CDR3 DNA follows: TGTGCCAGCAGCCTAGGCACCGGCCTGGATACAGATACGCAGTATTTT.